The 21 T cell receptor beta chains below all came from one sample that was sequenced in a study of human T cells and chemical hapten exposure. In TCRdb, the RACE reads were re-called with MiXCR into one record per CDR3 protein. The repertoire consists of 70,000 to 85,000 distinct CDR3 sequences, with about 8.6% occurring once and the leading ten covering over 1.5%. The sample's time point: healthy volunteer bleed at 6 weeks. It was unfractionated whole blood from which total RNA was extracted. The sequenced sample was whole blood. The origin of the receptors is a male donor in good health. Some clones in this sample may be carry-over from other donors' samples.

This clonotype came up a few times. V is TRBV2 and J is TRBJ2-6; 11 bases align to TRBD1. The germline CDR1 and CDR2 sequences are SNHLY and FYNNEI. This CDR3 spans 17 amino acids. V gave up 6 bases and J gave up 1 base; unmatched junction bases: 5. The CDR3 region is CASRDRGLWSGANVLTF. In DNA, the CDR3 is TGTGCCAGCAGGGACAGGGGGCTATGGTCTGGGGCCAACGTCCTGACTTTC.

The rearrangement uses TRBV5-1 and TRBJ1-2; D may be TRBD1 (5 bases). CDR3 length: 14 residues. From germline, CDR1 is SGHRS and CDR2 YFSETQ. V was cut by 4 bases and J by 2 bases, with 12 bases left in between. CDR3 DNA sequence: TGCGCCAGCAGCCCGGACGCAGGGAACTATGGCTACACCTTC. Residues: CASSPDAGNYGYTF.

This rearrangement joins TRBV5-1 to TRBJ1-1, with TRBD1 as a possible D gene (5 bases). The V and J ends lost 4 bases and 0 bases respectively, with 13 bases between them. This CDR3 contains 15 residues. Germline V gives CDR1 SGHRS, CDR2 YFSETQ. The CDR3 reads CASSRWDGLNTEAFF. The CDR3 coding sequence is TGCGCCAGCAGCAGATGGGACGGATTGAACACTGAAGCTTTCTTT.

This clonotype was observed many times. The chain carries TRBV5-5 and TRBJ1-2; maybe TRBD1 (6 bases). V was clipped by 0 bases and J by 5 bases, with 11 bases between them. Germline CDR1 is SGHKS and CDR2 is YYEKEE (reference sequence). The CDR3 spans 14 residues. For the CDR3, the DNA is TGTGCCAGCAGCTTGGGCCAGGGGCGATATGGCTACACCTTC. Translated, it gives CASSLGQGRYGYTF.

The gene calls are TRBV6-6 and TRBJ2-4, with D uncertain. Germline V CDR1 and CDR2: MNHNY, SVGAGI (reference sequence). CDR3 length equals 11 residues. Trimming shortened V by 9 bases and J by 5 bases, and 8 bases separated the two germline ends. CDR3 amino acids: CASKEQNIQYF. CDR3 coding DNA: TGTGCCAGTAAGGAGCAAAACATTCAGTACTTC.

The rearrangement uses TRBV7-9 and TRBJ2-3, with 10 bases that match TRBD2. Germline V CDR1 and CDR2: SEHNR, FQNEAQ (reference sequence). J gave up 0 bases and V 3 bases, and 3 bases lay outside the gene matches. The length of the CDR3 is 16 residues. For the CDR3, the DNA is TGTGCCAGCAGCTTCAGGACTAGCGGTAGCACAGATACGCAGTATTTT. Translated: CASSFRTSGSTDTQYF.

V and J are TRBV5-5 and TRBJ1-6, with no clear D. CDR1 is SGHKS, CDR2 YYEKEE, per germline (reference sequence). CDR3 length: 14 amino acids. Trimming took off 4 bases at V and 2 bases at J, with 7 bases between the two ends. The CDR3 sequence is CASSEGPYNSPLHF. The CDR3 DNA reads TGTGCCAGCAGCGAAGGCCCCTATAATTCACCCCTCCACTTT.

This clonotype came up many times. The rearrangement uses TRBV20-1 and TRBJ2-2; weak D call: TRBD1 (6 bases). The CDR3 totals 15 residues. The ends were cut back, 5 bases at V and 2 bases at J, with 15 bases in the middle. Germline V gene lookup returns CDR1 DFQATT and CDR2 SNEGSKA (reference sequence). CDR3: CSAPTGPLNTGELFF. CDR3 coding DNA: TGCAGTGCTCCGACAGGTCCTCTAAACACCGGGGAGCTGTTTTTT.

There are many counts of this clonotype. This chain links TRBV7-9 with TRBJ2-7, with D possibly being TRBD1 (5 bases). The CDR3 contains 13 residues. Germline loops: CDR1 SEHNR, CDR2 FQNEAQ (reference sequence). V was pared by 5 bases and J by 1 base, with 9 bases between. The CDR3 sequence is CASSKGLSYEQYF. The CDR3 DNA follows: TGTGCCAGCAGCAAGGGGCTGTCCTACGAGCAGTACTTC.

The J gene is TRBJ1-5, the V gene TRBV6-6; tentatively, D is TRBD1 (5 bases). Germline CDR1 and CDR2: MNHNY and SVGAGI (reference sequence). CDR3 length: 13 amino acids. The V end was cut by 4 bases, the J end by 5 bases, with 9 bases between. For the CDR3, the DNA is TGTGCCAGCAGTTTCCAGGGTCATCAGCCCCAGCATTTT. Translated, it gives CASSFQGHQPQHF.

This clonotype was counted ten times or more. The rearrangement uses TRBV4-1 and TRBJ2-7; D tentatively fits TRBD1 or TRBD2 (5 bases each). V lost 4 bases and J 0 bases, leaving 19 bases between the germline ends. The CDR3 is made up of 17 amino acids. Germline V lookup: CDR1 MGHRA, CDR2 YSYEKL. The DNA of the CDR3 is TGCGCCAGCAGCCCCCGAGGGGAGCTTATGAGCTCCTACGAGCAGTACTTC. Residues: CASSPRGELMSSYEQYF.

This clonotype turned up a few times. This rearrangement joins TRBV6-5 to TRBJ2-6; D is ambiguous. This CDR3 has 16 amino acids. V lost 0 bases and J 0 bases, leaving 6 bases between the germline ends. Germline values: CDR1 MNHEY, CDR2 SVGAGI. The CDR3 DNA sequence: TGTGCCAGCAGTTACTCTCCCTTCTCTGGGGCCAACGTCCTGACTTTC. Residues: CASSYSPFSGANVLTF.

This clonotype turned up a few times. The chain combines TRBV6-5 with TRBJ1-4; 7 nucleotides match TRBD1. This CDR3 has 14 amino acids. Per the germline V gene, CDR1 is MNHEY and CDR2 is SVGAGI. The trim removed 5 bases at V and 7 bases at J, leaving 7 bases unmatched. CDR3 sequence reads: CASSTGTEGEKLFF. CDR3 bases: TGTGCCAGCAGTACCGGGACAGAGGGTGAAAAACTGTTTTTT.

The chain employs TRBV12-3 or TRBV12-4 and TRBJ2-3, with 9 bases that match TRBD2. The CDR3 sequence is 16 residues long. V was pared by 1 base and J by 5 bases, with 7 bases of the junction left unmatched. Here the CDR3 DNA reads TGTGCCAGCAGTTTAGGAGCGGGGGGTTTGAGAGATACGCAGTATTTT. Translation gives CASSLGAGGLRDTQYF.

The chain couples TRBV6-1 to TRBJ2-5, with TRBD2 identical over 12 bases. The CDR3 runs to 15 residues. Germline loops: CDR1 MNHNS, CDR2 SASEGT. J gave up 2 bases and V 4 bases, and 2 bases lay outside the gene matches. CDR3: CASSGTSGIQETQYF. Here the CDR3 DNA reads TGTGCCAGCAGTGGGACTAGCGGGATTCAAGAGACCCAGTACTTC.

In its sample, this clonotype was seen many times. This rearrangement joins TRBV20-1 to TRBJ1-4; perhaps TRBD1 as D (6 bases). Germline values: CDR1 DFQATT, CDR2 SNEGSKA (reference sequence). V dropped 3 bases and J dropped 3 bases, with 14 bases sitting between them. CDR3 size: 15 residues. The CDR3 DNA is TGCAGTGCTAGTCCAGGGGTGGCGGCTAATGAAAAACTGTTTTTT. It is translated as CSASPGVAANEKLFF.

J is TRBJ2-7 and V is TRBV11-2, with 9 positions matching TRBD2. CDR1 is SGHAT, CDR2 FQNNGV, per germline. The CDR3 covers 15 residues. With 5 bases clipped from V and 5 bases from J, the junction kept 10 bases outside the gene matches. The CDR3 reads CASSLNSGGHHEQYF. In DNA form, the CDR3 reads TGTGCCAGCAGCCTCAATAGCGGGGGCCACCACGAGCAGTACTTC. Full variable domain (missing parts from reference TRBV11-2 and TRBJ2-7): EAGVAQSPRYKIIEKRQSVAFWCNPISGHATLYWYQQILGQGPKLLIQFQNNGVVDDSQLPKDRFSAERLKGVDSTLKIQPAKLEDSAVYLCASSLNSGGHHEQYFGPGTRLTVT.

The chain recombines TRBV5-1 with TRBJ2-1; 9 nucleotides align to TRBD2. Losses at the gene ends were 4 bases for V and 6 bases for J; bases not matched to a gene: 8. Per germline, CDR1 SGHRS and CDR2 YFSETQ. This CDR3 comprises 15 residues. The CDR3 DNA reads TGCGCCAGCAGCGGGGGAGGACTAGCGTTCAATGAGCAGTTCTTC. This encodes CASSGGGLAFNEQFF.

Many counts were recorded for this clonotype. The chain carries TRBV7-8 and TRBJ2-3; no firm D call. The V end was cut by 2 bases, the J end by 5 bases, with 5 bases between. This CDR3 has 12 residues. CDR1 is SGHVS, CDR2 FQNEAQ, per germline. CDR3 DNA sequence: TGTGCCAGCAGCTTATCCGAAGATACGCAGTATTTT. The encoded protein is CASSLSEDTQYF.

In its sample, this clonotype was seen many times. The chain recombines TRBV29-1 with TRBJ2-1; 7 nucleotides match TRBD2. V gave up 6 bases and J gave up 9 bases; unmatched junction bases: 11. CDR3 length: 13 residues. Germline CDR1 reads SQVTM; CDR2 reads ANQGSEA. The CDR3 bases are TGCAGCGTCGGCAGGACTAGAGGCGGTGAGCAGTTCTTC. Its protein product is CSVGRTRGGEQFF.

This clonotype came up many times. The chain employs TRBV2 and TRBJ1-6; 11 bases align to TRBD1. This CDR3 comprises 15 residues. Germline-derived CDR1 and CDR2 are SNHLY and FYNNEI. V lost 0 bases to trimming and J lost 10 bases; unmatched junction nucleotides: 2. CDR3 residues: CASSEAGQGESPLHF. CDR3 DNA: TGTGCCAGCAGTGAAGCGGGACAGGGGGAATCACCCCTCCACTTT.